The 27 T cell receptor beta chains below all came from one sample that was sequenced in a study of T cell responses to AZD1222 COVID-19 vaccine. This table comes from immunoSEQ multiplex PCR, and its TCRdb copy is limited to in-frame clones, with some not included. Of just over 150,000 clones in the sample, 90% to 95% were seen once. The specimen comprised peripheral blood, sampled 28 days after the second AZD1222 dose. These receptors were collected from an adult who received the AZD1222 COVID-19 vaccine.

The J gene is TRBJ1-3, the V gene TRBV4-1; D is ambiguous. Deletions cut 1 base from V and 4 bases from J, with 11 bases between. Germline V gives CDR1 MGHRA, CDR2 YSYEKL. CDR3 size: 15 residues. The CDR3 DNA reads as TGCGCCAGCAGCCAAGTCGGGGTTTCGGGAAACACCATATATTTT. Protein product: CASSQVGVSGNTIYF.

The chain is built from TRBV12-3 or TRBV12-4 and TRBJ1-2; D is ambiguous. CDR3 size: 11 residues. The V and J ends lost 5 bases and 3 bases respectively, with 4 bases between them. The CDR3 DNA reads TGTGCCAGCAGTAGGGACTATGGCTACACCTTC. This gives the protein CASSRDYGYTF.

The chain recombines TRBV7-9 with TRBJ2-1; 11 nucleotides align to TRBD2. The CDR3 is made up of 15 amino acids. V was clipped by 2 bases and J by 8 bases; unmatched bases: 5. Germline lookup yields CDR1 SEHNR and CDR2 FQNEAQ (reference sequence). DNA of the CDR3: TGTGCCAGCAGCTTATTAGCGGGAGGGCGGGATGAGCAGTTCTTC. This gives the protein CASSLLAGGRDEQFF. The whole variable domain, filled in from reference TRBV7-9 and TRBJ2-1, reads DTGVSQNPRHKITKRGQNVTFRCDPISEHNRLYWYRQTLGQGPEFLTYFQNEAQLEKSRLLSDRFSAERPKGSFSTLEIQRTEQGDSAMYLCASSLLAGGRDEQFFGPGTRLTVL.

The V call is TRBV6-6, the J call TRBJ2-7; 7 nucleotides agree with TRBD1. Germline trimming cut 7 bases from V and 2 bases from J; bases unmatched to any gene: 11. Germline V gene lookup returns CDR1 MNHNY and CDR2 SVGAGI (reference sequence). The CDR3 loop spans 15 amino acids. CDR3 nucleotides: TGTGCCAGCACCTTAACCCGGGACAGTCCCTACGAGCAGTACTTC. This translates into CASTLTRDSPYEQYF.

This clone was observed once. The CDR3 sequence: CASSLVRTPLHF. The CDR3 DNA reads as TGTGCCAGCAGCCTCGTGAGGACACCCCTCCACTTT. The rearrangement links TRBV13 to TRBJ1-6; D uncertain. CDR3 length equals 12 residues. The ends were cut back, 5 bases at V and 11 bases at J, with 10 bases in the middle. The germline V gene has CDR1 PRHDT and CDR2 FYEKMQ (reference sequence).

This clone showed up just once. The gene calls are TRBV7-3 and TRBJ2-1, with D possibly being TRBD1 (7 bases). Deletions cut 3 bases from V and 2 bases from J, with 17 bases between. CDR1 is SGHTA and CDR2 is FQGTGA in the germline V gene. This CDR3 is 17 amino acids long. CDR3 nucleotides: TGTGCCAGCAGCTTCAGGGGGGCGGTCTCCCCCTACAATGAGCAGTTCTTC. Protein sequence: CASSFRGAVSPYNEQFF. The full variable domain, in which reference TRBV7-3 and TRBJ2-1 provide the parts outside the CDR3, is GAGVSQTPSNKVTEKGKYVELRCDPISGHTALYWYRQSLGQGPEFLIYFQGTGAADDSGLPNDRFFAVRPEGSVSTLKIQRTERGDSAVYLCASSFRGAVSPYNEQFFGPGTRLTVL.

V gene TRBV7-9 combines with J gene TRBJ1-6; the D is unclear. The V end lost 5 bases, the J end lost 8 bases, and 16 bases lay between the germline ends. The CDR3 contains 15 residues. Per the germline V gene, CDR1 is SEHNR and CDR2 is FQNEAQ (reference sequence). CDR3 in amino acids: CASSPSGKTDSPLHF. CDR3 DNA sequence: TGTGCCAGCAGCCCATCCGGGAAGACGGATTCACCCCTCCACTTT.

The chain links TRBV6-5 to TRBJ2-7; tentatively, D is TRBD1 or TRBD2 (5 bases each). The CDR3 is 15 amino acids. The V gene's germline CDR1 is MNHEY and CDR2 SVGAGI. V shed 6 bases and J shed 2 bases, with 17 bases lying between them. CDR3 in amino acids: CASRLTSGRPYEQYF. For the CDR3, the DNA is TGTGCCAGCAGATTAACCTCGGGACGACCCTACGAGCAGTACTTC.

A single count supports this clone. The chain has TRBV30 and TRBJ1-1; 9 bases fit TRBD1. The CDR3 spans 18 residues. With V trimmed by 4 bases and J by 0 bases, 15 bases remained unmatched. Germline V lookup: CDR1 GTSNPN, CDR2 SVGIG (reference sequence). The CDR3 region is CAWTMRAGTGYMNTEAFF. DNA of the CDR3: TGTGCCTGGACCATGCGAGCCGGGACAGGGTACATGAACACTGAAGCTTTCTTT.

This clone has a single count. This sequence joins TRBV9 and TRBJ1-4, with TRBD1 identical over 7 bases. The V and J ends lost 0 bases and 8 bases, in that order; junction bases with no gene match: 13. CDR1 is SGDLS and CDR2 is YYNGEE in the germline V gene. The CDR3 is made up of 17 amino acids. CDR3 loop: CASSVAGGGWPEEKLFF. CDR3 coding DNA: TGTGCCAGCAGCGTAGCCGGAGGGGGCTGGCCGGAGGAAAAACTGTTTTTT.

The rearrangement uses TRBV7-6 and TRBJ2-1; 12 nucleotides agree with TRBD1. This CDR3 spans 19 amino acids. V dropped 5 bases and J dropped 6; count of bases not matched to a gene: 17. CDR1 is SGHVS and CDR2 is FNYEAQ in the germline V gene. The CDR3 sequence: CASSRRGTGGGQVPNEQFF. CDR3 nucleotides: TGTGCCAGCAGCCGGCGGGGGACAGGGGGCGGTCAGGTTCCCAATGAGCAGTTCTTC. Looking up the rest from reference TRBV7-6 and TRBJ2-1 gives the full variable domain: GAGVSQSPRYKVTKRGQDVALRCDPISGHVSLYWYRQALGQGPEFLTYFNYEAQQDKSGLPNDRFSAERPEGSISTLTIQRTEQRDSAMYRCASSRRGTGGGQVPNEQFFGPGTRLTVL.

The rearrangement joins TRBV18 to TRBJ1-2, with 7 bases aligning to TRBD1. In germline, CDR1 is KGHSH, CDR2 LQKENI. J gave up 3 bases and V 4 bases, and 5 bases lay outside the gene matches. The CDR3 loop spans 14 amino acids. The CDR3 loop reads CASSQQGSDYGYTF. The DNA of the CDR3 is TGTGCCAGCTCACAACAGGGGTCGGACTATGGCTACACCTTC.

In this sample, this clone turned up once. The CDR3 sequence: CASSFSALLYEQYF. CDR3 sequence (DNA): TGTGCCAGCAGCTTTAGTGCGTTACTCTACGAGCAGTACTTC. V and J are TRBV7-2 and TRBJ2-7; D call uncertain. The germline gives CDR1 SGHTA, CDR2 FQGNSA. V gave up 3 bases and J gave up 3 bases, with 12 bases separating them. CDR3 length: 14 amino acids.

The chain recombines TRBV19 with TRBJ2-3, with unresolved D. This CDR3 comprises 12 residues. V lost 4 bases to trimming and J lost 3 bases, with 5 bases between them. Germline CDR1 and CDR2: LNHDA and SQIVND (reference sequence). CDR3: CASSTGTDTQYF. The CDR3 DNA sequence: TGTGCCAGTAGTACTGGGACAGATACGCAGTATTTT.

The gene calls are TRBV6-5 and TRBJ1-2; D might be TRBD1 (6 bases). Looked up from germline, CDR1 is MNHEY and CDR2 is SVGAGI. Trimming left V 7 bases short and J 2 bases short, with 14 bases between. This CDR3 contains 14 residues. The CDR3 DNA reads TGTGCCAGCACCCAAGGGGACATAAACTATGGCTACACCTTC. Translating it yields CASTQGDINYGYTF.

The rearrangement joins TRBV18 to TRBJ2-4; 11 nucleotides align to TRBD2. V lost 2 bases and J lost 0; bases outside the gene matches: 9. The CDR3 is 19 residues long. CDR1 and CDR2 (germline): KGHSH, LQKENI. CDR3 DNA sequence: TGTGCCAGCTCACCAGGCCTAGCGGGAGGCCACCTAGCCAAAAACATTCAGTACTTC. It is translated as CASSPGLAGGHLAKNIQYF.

The chain uses TRBV24-1 and TRBJ2-7; no clear D gene. The length of the CDR3 is 12 residues. The germline V and J ends were trimmed by 7 bases and 5 bases, with 11 bases remaining between them. Germline lookup yields CDR1 KGHDR and CDR2 SFDVKD. The CDR3 loop is CATSPPLDEQYF. The CDR3 DNA reads TGTGCCACCAGCCCCCCACTGGACGAGCAGTACTTC.

This clone turned up a few times. The chain has TRBV19 and TRBJ1-2, with TRBD1 as a possible D gene (6 bases). Germline V gene data show CDR1 as LNHDA and CDR2 as SQIVND (reference sequence). The CDR3 spans 15 residues. Trimming cost V 8 bases and J 3 bases, with 19 bases left between them. CDR3 DNA: TGTGCCAGTGCAAGGGGGGCGAGGTCCGACTATGGCTACACCTTC. This sequence encodes CASARGARSDYGYTF.

The chain is built from TRBV9 and TRBJ2-7; D unclear. CDR3 length: 13 residues. CDR1 is SGDLS and CDR2 is YYNGEE in the germline V gene. Trimming pared 0 bases from V and 5 bases from J, leaving 9 bases between. The CDR3 nucleotides are TGTGCCAGCAGCGTAGTAGGTAGTCACGAGCAGTACTTC. This encodes CASSVVGSHEQYF.

The chain carries TRBV19 and TRBJ1-6, with 9 bases matching TRBD1. Per germline, CDR1 LNHDA and CDR2 SQIVND (reference sequence). Losses at the gene ends were 3 bases for V and 9 bases for J; bases not matched to a gene: 3. There are 14 residues in the CDR3. CDR3 DNA: TGTGCCAGTAGTATGGGACAGGGCAGTTCACCCCTCCACTTT. Translation gives CASSMGQGSSPLHF.

The V call is TRBV5-1, the J call TRBJ2-5; D is possibly TRBD1 (6 bases). Trimming removed 0 bases from V and 5 bases from J, with 11 bases in between. Germline V gene data show CDR1 as SGHRS and CDR2 as YFSETQ. The CDR3 is made up of 14 amino acids. CDR3: CASSLAGVSETQYF. DNA of the CDR3: TGCGCCAGCAGCTTGGCAGGGGTATCGGAGACCCAGTACTTC.

This rearrangement joins TRBV29-1 to TRBJ2-1; TRBD2 matches at 11 bases. The CDR3 has 15 amino acids. The germline V gene encodes CDR1 SQVTM and CDR2 ANQGSEA. J was trimmed by 5 bases and V by 4 bases; bases with no gene match: 7. CDR3 region: CSVAQLAGVNNEQFF. The CDR3 DNA is TGCAGCGTTGCCCAACTAGCGGGGGTCAACAATGAGCAGTTCTTC.

J is TRBJ1-2 and V is TRBV24-1; D ambiguous. V was shortened by 0 bases and J by 6 bases, with 1 base between the two germline ends. Germline V gives CDR1 KGHDR, CDR2 SFDVKD. The CDR3 covers 11 residues. CDR3: CATSDLHGYTF. The CDR3 DNA reads TGTGCCACCAGTGATTTGCATGGCTACACCTTC.

Regarding this clone: A junction boundary mismatches the germline segment, possibly from a read error. This chain joins TRBV28 and TRBJ1-2, with D unclear. This CDR3 contains 11 residues. Per the germline V gene, CDR1 is MDHEN and CDR2 is SYDVKM. The CDR3 loop is CASRTNFGYTF. CDR3 bases: TGTGCCAGCAGAACAAACTTTGGCTACACCTTC.

This chain uses TRBV7-2 with TRBJ2-7; possibly TRBD2 for D (6 bases). Germline values: CDR1 SGHTA, CDR2 FQGNSA. There are 12 residues in the CDR3. Trimming removed 3 bases from V and 3 bases from J, with 6 bases in between. The CDR3: CASSLDYYEQYF. CDR3 sequence (DNA): TGTGCCAGCAGCTTGGACTACTACGAGCAGTACTTC.

The CDR3 protein is CASSVALENTIYF. The CDR3 bases are TGTGCCAGCAGCGTAGCTTTAGAGAACACCATATATTTT. The chain links TRBV9 to TRBJ1-3; D unresolved. The V end was cut by 0 bases, the J end by 7 bases, with 8 bases between. Germline V gene lookup returns CDR1 SGDLS and CDR2 YYNGEE. The CDR3 runs 13 residues.

V is TRBV10-3 and J is TRBJ1-5; no firm D call. Germline CDR1 reads ENHRY; CDR2 reads SYGVKD. The V end lost 2 bases, the J end lost 0 bases, and 5 bases lay between the germline ends. CDR3 size: 14 residues. The CDR3 DNA is TGTGCCATCAGTGAGGCCTATAGCAATCAGCCCCAGCATTTT. It codes for CAISEAYSNQPQHF.